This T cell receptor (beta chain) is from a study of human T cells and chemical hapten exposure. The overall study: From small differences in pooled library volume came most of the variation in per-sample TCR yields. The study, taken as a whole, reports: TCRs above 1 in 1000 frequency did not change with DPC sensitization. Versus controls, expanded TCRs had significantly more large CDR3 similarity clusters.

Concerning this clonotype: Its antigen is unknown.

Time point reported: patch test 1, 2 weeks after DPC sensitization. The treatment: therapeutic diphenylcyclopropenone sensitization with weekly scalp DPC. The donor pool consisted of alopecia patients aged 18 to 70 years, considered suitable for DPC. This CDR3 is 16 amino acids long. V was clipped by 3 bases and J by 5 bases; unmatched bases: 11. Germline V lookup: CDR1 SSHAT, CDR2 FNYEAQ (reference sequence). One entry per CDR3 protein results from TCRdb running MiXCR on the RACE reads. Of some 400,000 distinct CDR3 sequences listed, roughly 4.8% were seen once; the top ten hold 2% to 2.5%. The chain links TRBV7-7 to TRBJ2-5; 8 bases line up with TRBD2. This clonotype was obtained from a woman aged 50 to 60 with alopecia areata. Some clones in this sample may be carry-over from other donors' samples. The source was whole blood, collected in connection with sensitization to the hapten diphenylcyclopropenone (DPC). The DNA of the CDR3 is TGTGCCAGCAGCTTCACAGCGGGGGCTACGGGGGAGACCCAGTACTTC. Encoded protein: CASSFTAGATGETQYF.